This TCR beta chain appears in the sequencing data of a study of response to subunit inactivated influenza vaccine. V shed 1 base and J 3 bases; nucleotides not matched to a gene: 12. The germline gives CDR1 SGHTA, CDR2 FQGNSA. The CDR3 runs 20 residues. Each CDR3 protein gets one entry after TCRdb re-called the RT-PCR reads with MiXCR. This sample carries around 850,000 distinct CDR3 sequences, around a sixth of them seen once, and the ten largest clones take under 13%. This chain connects TRBV7-2 to TRBJ2-6, with TRBD1 matching over 10 bases. The TCR sequence derives from a man aged 50 or older who received an inactivated influenza vaccine. Sequenced here: PBMCs from blood, sampled 5 to 6 days after vaccination. CDR3 sequence (DNA): TGTGCCAGCAGCTTAGGGCGAGGGACAGGGGCTTTGTTTGGGGCCAACGTCCTGACTTTC. Encoded protein: CASSLGRGTGALFGANVLTF. Based on the CDR3 plus reference TRBV7-2 and TRBJ2-6, the full variable domain is GAGVSQSPSNKVTEKGKDVELRCDPISGHTALYWYRQSLGQGLEFLIYFQGNSAPDKSGLPSDRFSAERTGGSVSTLTIQRTQQEDSAVYLCASSLGRGTGALFGANVLTFGAGSRLTVL.